One and the same sample provided the 21 T cell receptor beta chains below, sequenced in a study of neurological immune-mediated disorders. TCRdb analysed the 5' RACE reads with MiXCR anew, one entry per CDR3 protein. The profile shows approximately 38,000 distinct CDR3 sequences, more than 9% of them singletons. The sample taken for sequencing was CD4+ T cells from blood. Source of these receptors: a woman aged 30 to 39 with HTLV-1-associated myelopathy (HAM/TSP).

This clonotype came up many times. The chain is built from TRBV7-8 and TRBJ2-3; no reliable D call. Germline CDR1 reads SGHVS; CDR2 reads FQNEAQ. V lost 5 bases, J lost 0 bases, and 15 bases lay in between. The CDR3 is 16 amino acids. The CDR3 loop is CASSLVRPLSTDTQYF. CDR3 sequence (DNA): TGTGCCAGCAGCCTAGTGCGGCCACTAAGCACAGATACGCAGTATTTT.

The CDR3 loop reads CASSRPGQGVYGYTF. CDR3 bases: TGTGCCAGCAGTAGACCGGGACAGGGGGTCTATGGCTACACCTTC. The chain is built from TRBV3-1 and TRBJ1-2, with 11 bases lining up with TRBD1. Trimming removed 6 bases from V and 4 bases from J; junction bases left unmatched: 7. The germline V gene has CDR1 LGHDT and CDR2 YNNKEL (reference sequence). The CDR3 is 15 amino acids.

In its sample, this clonotype ranks as medium-sized. V and J are TRBV20-1 and TRBJ2-1; D unclear. Germline V CDR1 and CDR2: DFQATT, SNEGSKA (reference sequence). Trimming stripped 0 bases from V and 9 bases from J, with 9 bases between. The CDR3 sequence is 12 residues long. The chain's CDR3 is CSARDQATEQFF. The CDR3 DNA reads TGCAGTGCTAGAGATCAAGCTACTGAGCAGTTCTTC.

A word on this clonotype: Germline and junction disagree at one end, which may indicate a read error. V gene TRBV2 combines with J gene TRBJ2-2; a weak D match, TRBD1 (5 bases). The germline V gene encodes CDR1 SNHLY and CDR2 FYNNEI. This CDR3 has 14 residues. This CDR3 is CVSRSDQGTGELFF. In nucleotides, the CDR3 is TGTGTCAGCAGATCCGACCAGGGCACTGGGGAGCTGTTTTTT.

This clonotype was counted many times. This chain connects TRBV7-9 to TRBJ2-5; perhaps TRBD2 as D (6 bases). The germline CDR1 and CDR2 sequences are SEHNR and FQNEAQ (reference sequence). Trimming pared 2 bases from V and 7 bases from J, leaving 14 bases between. This CDR3 region has 14 residues. This CDR3 reads CASSLSGVFGTQYF. The DNA for the CDR3 is TGTGCCAGCAGCTTATCGGGGGTTTTCGGGACCCAGTACTTC.

This clonotype has a count of ten or more. The chain combines TRBV12-3 or TRBV12-4 with TRBJ1-5; tentatively, D is TRBD1 (5 bases). Deletions cut 0 bases from V and 6 bases from J, with 12 bases between. The CDR3 is 15 amino acids. The CDR3 nucleotides are TGTGCCAGCAGTTTAGCAACAGGAGGTGGTCAGCCCCAGCATTTT. Its translation: CASSLATGGGQPQHF.

The sample holds many counts of this clonotype. The V gene is TRBV10-3, the J gene TRBJ2-3; maybe TRBD2 (5 bases). Trimming removed 0 bases at V and 3 bases at J, with 10 bases between. From germline, CDR1 is ENHRY and CDR2 SYGVKD. This CDR3 is built from 15 residues. This chain's CDR3 is CAISESRVATDTQYF. The CDR3 coding sequence is TGTGCCATCAGTGAGTCGAGGGTAGCGACAGATACGCAGTATTTT.

This clonotype has at least ten counts. The chain links TRBV6-6 to TRBJ1-1; TRBD1 is a possible D gene (5 bases). The V end lost 1 base, the J end lost 2 bases, and 8 bases lay between the germline ends. The CDR3 runs 14 residues. In germline, CDR1 is MNHNY, CDR2 SVGAGI (reference sequence). The CDR3 sequence is CASSYLGGNTEAFF. CDR3 DNA sequence: TGTGCCAGCAGTTACTTGGGGGGAAACACTGAAGCTTTCTTT.

V gene TRBV11-2 combines with J gene TRBJ2-5; D is perhaps TRBD2 (5 bases). Germline V gene lookup returns CDR1 SGHAT and CDR2 FQNNGV. Trimming shortened V by 5 bases and J by 0 bases, and 13 bases separated the two germline ends. There are 15 residues in the CDR3. CDR3 DNA sequence: TGTGCCAGCAGCCGGCGACGGGAAAACCAAGAGACCCAGTACTTC. This sequence encodes CASSRRRENQETQYF.

This clonotype was seen ten or more times. V is TRBV7-3 and J is TRBJ2-1, with TRBD1 identical over 10 bases. Trimming removed 5 bases from V and 9 bases from J; junction bases left unmatched: 10. The length of the CDR3 is 15 residues. Germline assignment: CDR1 SGHTA and CDR2 FQGTGA. The CDR3 spells CASSPRDRGLTEQFF. The CDR3 DNA sequence: TGTGCCAGCAGCCCTCGGGACAGGGGACTGACTGAGCAGTTCTTC.

J is TRBJ1-2 and V is TRBV20-1; maybe TRBD1 (6 bases). The germline gives CDR1 DFQATT, CDR2 SNEGSKA (reference sequence). Trimming cost V 6 bases and J 8 bases, with 13 bases left between them. This CDR3 is built from 11 residues. Written as DNA, the CDR3 is TGCAGTGCCGAGAGGGGGGACGGCTACACCTTC. It specifies CSAERGDGYTF.

In its sample, this clonotype was seen many times. J is TRBJ1-1 and V is TRBV25-1, with no clear D. The V and J ends lost 1 base and 1 base respectively, with 13 bases between them. The CDR3 runs 16 residues. Germline CDR1 MGHDK, CDR2 SYGVNS. CDR3 coding DNA: TGTGCCAGCAGTGAATCAGGAGGCGCAGGGAACACTGAAGCTTTCTTT. This codes for CASSESGGAGNTEAFF.

This clonotype appeared many times. The chain combines TRBV12-3 or TRBV12-4 with TRBJ2-1; D is unclear. V was trimmed by 1 base and J by 8 bases, leaving 18 bases between them. This CDR3 is 16 amino acids long. For the CDR3, the DNA is TGTGCCAGCAGTTTAGTCTCCGTCTGGGGTAACCATGAGCAGTTCTTC. This codes for CASSLVSVWGNHEQFF.

This clonotype was picked up many times. The V gene is TRBV19, the J gene TRBJ2-7, with 8 positions matching TRBD2. CDR3 size: 15 residues. From germline, CDR1 is LNHDA and CDR2 SQIVND (reference sequence). V shed 6 bases and J 0 bases; nucleotides not matched to a gene: 7. CDR3 sequence: CASSVAGLNSYEQYF. CDR3 coding DNA: TGTGCCAGTAGCGTAGCGGGGCTGAACTCCTACGAGCAGTACTTC.

This clonotype was counted many times. The chain recombines TRBV5-1 with TRBJ2-3; possible D gene TRBD1, 6 bases. This CDR3 spans 16 amino acids. Germline V gene data show CDR1 as SGHRS and CDR2 as YFSETQ. Deletions cut 3 bases from V and 2 bases from J, with 16 bases between. CDR3 bases: TGCGCCAGCAGCTCGGCGAGGACAGCTAACACAGATACGCAGTATTTT. This sequence encodes CASSSARTANTDTQYF.

This clonotype appeared many times. The gene calls are TRBV7-9 and TRBJ1-1, with D possibly being TRBD1 (5 bases). The CDR3 is 15 residues long. V dropped 5 bases and J dropped 5 bases, with 18 bases sitting between them. Germline loops: CDR1 SEHNR, CDR2 FQNEAQ (reference sequence). The CDR3 sequence is CASSPGEPGGTEAFF. CDR3 bases: TGTGCCAGCAGCCCGGGGGAGCCGGGAGGAACTGAAGCTTTCTTT.

There are many counts of this clonotype. V is TRBV7-2 and J is TRBJ1-2, with D unresolved. V shed 5 bases and J shed 10 bases, with 20 bases lying between them. Germline V gene lookup returns CDR1 SGHTA and CDR2 FQGNSA. This CDR3 has 14 amino acids. In nucleotides, the CDR3 is TGTGCCAGCAGCCGGGAGCCCCTGGTGACCTCCTACACCTTC. Protein product: CASSREPLVTSYTF.

The sample holds many counts of this clonotype. CDR3 DNA: TGCGCCAGCCACGACAGGATTTTCGATGAGCAGTTCTTC. Translated: CASHDRIFDEQFF. The rearrangement uses TRBV5-1 and TRBJ2-1, with D perhaps matching TRBD1 (6 bases). V shed 7 bases and J shed 8 bases, with 16 bases lying between them. This CDR3 is 13 amino acids long. The germline gives CDR1 SGHRS, CDR2 YFSETQ.

This clonotype occurred many times. This chain links TRBV7-9 with TRBJ2-7; D uncertain. Germline assignment: CDR1 SEHNR and CDR2 FQNEAQ (reference sequence). V was pared by 2 bases and J by 5 bases, with 10 bases between. CDR3 length: 13 residues. The CDR3 sequence is CASSLLSDDEQYF. CDR3 nucleotide sequence: TGTGCCAGCAGCTTATTGTCGGATGACGAGCAGTACTTC.

This clonotype was seen ten or more times. This chain uses TRBV6-1 with TRBJ2-5, with a possible D match to TRBD2 (6 bases). The V gene's germline CDR1 is MNHNS and CDR2 SASEGT. CDR3 length: 14 residues. With 3 bases removed from V and 7 bases from J, the gap between germline ends came to 15 bases. Here the CDR3 reads CASSELGGSGTQYF. As DNA, the CDR3 is TGTGCCAGCAGTGAGCTCGGGGGAAGCGGGACCCAGTACTTC.

Many counts were recorded for this clonotype. The gene calls are TRBV5-1 and TRBJ2-2; D is unclear. The CDR3 is 15 residues long. Trimming shortened V by 0 bases and J by 4 bases, and 10 bases separated the two germline ends. Germline CDR1 is SGHRS and CDR2 is YFSETQ. CDR3 residues: CASSLDTAGTGELFF. The CDR3 DNA reads TGCGCCAGCAGCTTGGACACGGCAGGCACCGGGGAGCTGTTTTTT. The whole variable domain, filled in from reference TRBV5-1 and TRBJ2-2, reads KAGVTQTPRYLIKTRGQQVTLSCSPISGHRSVSWYQQTPGQGLQFLFEYFSETQRNKGNFPGRFSGRQFSNSRSEMNVSTLELGDSALYLCASSLDTAGTGELFFGEGSRLTVL.